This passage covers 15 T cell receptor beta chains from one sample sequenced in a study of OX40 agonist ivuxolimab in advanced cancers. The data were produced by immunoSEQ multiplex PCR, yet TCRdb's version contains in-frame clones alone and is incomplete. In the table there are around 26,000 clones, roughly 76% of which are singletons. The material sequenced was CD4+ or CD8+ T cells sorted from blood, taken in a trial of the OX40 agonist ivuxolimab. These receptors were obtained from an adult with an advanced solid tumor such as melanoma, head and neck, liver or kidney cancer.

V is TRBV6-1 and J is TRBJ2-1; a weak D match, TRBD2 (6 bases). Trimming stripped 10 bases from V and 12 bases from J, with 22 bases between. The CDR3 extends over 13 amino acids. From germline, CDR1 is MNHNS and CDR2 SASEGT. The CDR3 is CATGGLSSNGQFF. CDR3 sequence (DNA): TGTGCCACCGGGGGACTCTCTAGTAACGGGCAGTTCTTC.

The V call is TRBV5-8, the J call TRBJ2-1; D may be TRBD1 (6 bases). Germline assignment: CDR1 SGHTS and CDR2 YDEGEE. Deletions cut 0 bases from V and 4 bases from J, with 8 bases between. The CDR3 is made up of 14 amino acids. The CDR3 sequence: CASSLGQAYNEQFF. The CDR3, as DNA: TGTGCCAGCAGCTTGGGACAGGCGTACAATGAGCAGTTCTTC.

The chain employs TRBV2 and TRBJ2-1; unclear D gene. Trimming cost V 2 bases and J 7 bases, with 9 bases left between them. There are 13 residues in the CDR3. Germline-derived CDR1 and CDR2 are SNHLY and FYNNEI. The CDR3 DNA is TGTGCCAGCAGTGAACGAGTTTTTAATGAGCAGTTCTTC. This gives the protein CASSERVFNEQFF.

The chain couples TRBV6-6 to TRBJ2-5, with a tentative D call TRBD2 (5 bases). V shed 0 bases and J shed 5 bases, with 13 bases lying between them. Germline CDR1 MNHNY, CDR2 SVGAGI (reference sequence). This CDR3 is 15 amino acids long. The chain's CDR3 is CASSYSGESRETQYF. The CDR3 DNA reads TGTGCCAGCAGTTACTCGGGAGAGAGCAGGGAGACCCAGTACTTC.

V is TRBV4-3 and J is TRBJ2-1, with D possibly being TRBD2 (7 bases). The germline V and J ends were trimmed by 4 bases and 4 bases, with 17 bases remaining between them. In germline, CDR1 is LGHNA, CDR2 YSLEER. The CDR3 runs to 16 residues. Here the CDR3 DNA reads TGCGCCAGCAGCCCCTCGGTGGGGGGGGCTTACAATGAGCAGTTCTTC. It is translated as CASSPSVGGAYNEQFF.

The CDR3 bases are TGCGCCAGCAGCAGGACAGGGGGTAGCTCCTATAATTCACCCCTCCACTTT. Translating it yields CASSRTGGSSYNSPLHF. The V call is TRBV4-1, the J call TRBJ1-6; the match to TRBD1 covers 10 bases. In germline, CDR1 is MGHRA, CDR2 YSYEKL. Trimming at V came to 5 bases and at J to 0 bases, leaving 4 bases not matched to a gene. The CDR3 is 17 residues long.

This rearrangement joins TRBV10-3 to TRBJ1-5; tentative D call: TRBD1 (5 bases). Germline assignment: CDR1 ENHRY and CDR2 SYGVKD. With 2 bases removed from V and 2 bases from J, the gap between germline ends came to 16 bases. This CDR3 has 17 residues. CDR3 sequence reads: CAISEEGLWRGNQPQHF. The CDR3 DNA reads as TGTGCCATCAGTGAGGAGGGGCTGTGGAGGGGCAATCAGCCCCAGCATTTT.

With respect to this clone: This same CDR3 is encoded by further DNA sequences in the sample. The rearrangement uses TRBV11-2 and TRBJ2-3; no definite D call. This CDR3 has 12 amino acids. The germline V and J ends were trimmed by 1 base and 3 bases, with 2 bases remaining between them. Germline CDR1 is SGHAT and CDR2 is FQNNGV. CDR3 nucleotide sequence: TGTGCCAGCAGCTTAGGGACAGATACGCAGTATTTT. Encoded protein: CASSLGTDTQYF.

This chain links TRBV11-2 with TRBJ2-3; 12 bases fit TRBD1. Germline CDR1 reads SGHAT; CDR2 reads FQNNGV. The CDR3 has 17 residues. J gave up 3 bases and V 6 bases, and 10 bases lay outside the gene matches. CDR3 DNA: TGTGCCAGCAGTCCCGGGACAGGGGGCAGGAGGACAGATACGCAGTATTTT. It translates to CASSPGTGGRRTDTQYF.

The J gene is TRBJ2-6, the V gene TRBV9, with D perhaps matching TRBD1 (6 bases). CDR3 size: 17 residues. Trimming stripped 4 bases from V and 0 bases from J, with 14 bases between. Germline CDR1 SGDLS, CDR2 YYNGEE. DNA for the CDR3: TGTGCCAGCAGCCCCTGGCAGGGGCTCTCTGGGGCCAACGTCCTGACTTTC. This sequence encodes CASSPWQGLSGANVLTF.

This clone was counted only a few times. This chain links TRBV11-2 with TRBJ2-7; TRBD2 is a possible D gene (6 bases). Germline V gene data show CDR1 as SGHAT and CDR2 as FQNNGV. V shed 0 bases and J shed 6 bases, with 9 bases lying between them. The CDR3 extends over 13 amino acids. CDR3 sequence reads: CASSLDPGSEQYF. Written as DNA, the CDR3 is TGTGCCAGCAGCTTAGATCCCGGGAGCGAGCAGTACTTC.

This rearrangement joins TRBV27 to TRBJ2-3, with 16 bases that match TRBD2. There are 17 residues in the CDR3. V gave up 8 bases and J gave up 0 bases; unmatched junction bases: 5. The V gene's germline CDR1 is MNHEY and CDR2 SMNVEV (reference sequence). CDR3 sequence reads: CASVGLAGGVSTDTQYF. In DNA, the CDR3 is TGTGCCAGCGTGGGACTAGCGGGGGGGGTTAGCACAGATACGCAGTATTTT.

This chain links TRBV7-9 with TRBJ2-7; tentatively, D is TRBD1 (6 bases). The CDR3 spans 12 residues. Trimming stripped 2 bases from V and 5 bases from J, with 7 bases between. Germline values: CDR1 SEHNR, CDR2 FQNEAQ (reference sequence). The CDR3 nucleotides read TGTGCCAGCAGCTTAAAGGGGGACGAGCAGTACTTC. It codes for CASSLKGDEQYF.

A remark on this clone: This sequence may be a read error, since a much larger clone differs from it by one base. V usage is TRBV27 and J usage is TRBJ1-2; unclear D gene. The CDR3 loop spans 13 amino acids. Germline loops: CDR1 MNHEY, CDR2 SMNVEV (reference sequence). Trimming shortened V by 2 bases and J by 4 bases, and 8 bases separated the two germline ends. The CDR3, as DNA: TGTGCCAGCAGTTTACCGGGAGGCTATGGCTACACCTTC. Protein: CASSLPGGYGYTF.

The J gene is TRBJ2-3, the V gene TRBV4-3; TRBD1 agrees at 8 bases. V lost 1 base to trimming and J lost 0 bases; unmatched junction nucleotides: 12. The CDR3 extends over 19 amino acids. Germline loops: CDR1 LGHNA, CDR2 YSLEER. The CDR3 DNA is TGCGCCAGCAGCCAAGGGGCCTGGCAGGGGGCTATGAGCACAGATACGCAGTATTTT. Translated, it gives CASSQGAWQGAMSTDTQYF.